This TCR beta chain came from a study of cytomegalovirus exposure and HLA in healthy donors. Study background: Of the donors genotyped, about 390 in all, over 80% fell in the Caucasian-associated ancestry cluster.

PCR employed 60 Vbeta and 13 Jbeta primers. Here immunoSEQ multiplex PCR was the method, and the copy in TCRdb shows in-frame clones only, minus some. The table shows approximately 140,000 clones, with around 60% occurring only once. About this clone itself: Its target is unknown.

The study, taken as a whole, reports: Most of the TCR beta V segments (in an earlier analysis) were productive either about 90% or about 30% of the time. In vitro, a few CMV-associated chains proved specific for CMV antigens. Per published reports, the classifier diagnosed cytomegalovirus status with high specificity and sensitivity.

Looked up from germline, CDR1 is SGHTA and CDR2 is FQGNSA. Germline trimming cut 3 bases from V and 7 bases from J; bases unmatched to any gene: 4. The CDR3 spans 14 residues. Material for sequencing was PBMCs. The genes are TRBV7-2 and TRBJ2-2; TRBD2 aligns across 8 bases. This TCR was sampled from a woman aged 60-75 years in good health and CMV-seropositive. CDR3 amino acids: CASSLGLVDGELFF. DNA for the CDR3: TGTGCCAGCAGCTTGGGACTAGTTGACGGGGAGCTGTTTTTT.